The 3 T cell receptor beta chains reported below all come from one sample, sequenced in a study of T cell responses to AZD1222 COVID-19 vaccine (dated by TCRdb to the early 2020s). Receptor libraries were prepared by the immunoSEQ multiplex PCR assay. TCRdb took over this immuneACCESS table, retaining in-frame rearrangements with V and J assigned. Such tables are incomplete; in checked studies, under half of the missing clones stem from an unresolved V gene, and the remainder is unexplained. The sample contains about 110,000 clones, about 86% of them found a single time. The ten largest clones capture 3% to 3.5% of the sample. The time point label, as the study defines it: baseline before first vaccination. This specimen consisted of peripheral blood, obtained on day 0 of AZD1222 vaccination. Receptors originate from an adult in good health.

V is TRBV3-1 (or the pseudogene TRBV3-2) and J is TRBJ1-1; D not resolved. V was pared by 1 base and J by 4 bases, with 10 bases between. The CDR3 is 14 residues long. Germline-derived CDR1 and CDR2 are LGHDT and YNNKEL (reference sequence). The CDR3 protein is CASSQVGSGTEAFF. DNA for the CDR3: TGTGCCAGCAGCCAAGTTGGGAGCGGCACTGAAGCTTTCTTT.

This clone was counted once. The chain has TRBV5-1 and TRBJ1-6, with D hard to call. V dropped 2 bases and J dropped 5 bases, with 8 bases sitting between them. Per the germline V gene, CDR1 is SGHRS and CDR2 is YFSETQ. This CDR3 is built from 14 residues. CDR3 sequence (DNA): TGCGCCAGCAGCTTTCGGGGTAATAATTCACCCCTCCACTTT. It translates to CASSFRGNNSPLHF.

The chain uses TRBV5-4 and TRBJ2-1; a possible D gene is TRBD2 (5 bases). Germline CDR1 reads SGHNT; CDR2 reads YYREEE (reference sequence). The V gene lost 3 bases and the J gene lost 8 bases, with 12 bases spanning the gap. The CDR3 sequence is 13 residues long. Written as DNA, the CDR3 is TGTGCCAGCAGCTCTACTAGTACACATGAGCAGTTCTTC. Translated, it gives CASSSTSTHEQFF.